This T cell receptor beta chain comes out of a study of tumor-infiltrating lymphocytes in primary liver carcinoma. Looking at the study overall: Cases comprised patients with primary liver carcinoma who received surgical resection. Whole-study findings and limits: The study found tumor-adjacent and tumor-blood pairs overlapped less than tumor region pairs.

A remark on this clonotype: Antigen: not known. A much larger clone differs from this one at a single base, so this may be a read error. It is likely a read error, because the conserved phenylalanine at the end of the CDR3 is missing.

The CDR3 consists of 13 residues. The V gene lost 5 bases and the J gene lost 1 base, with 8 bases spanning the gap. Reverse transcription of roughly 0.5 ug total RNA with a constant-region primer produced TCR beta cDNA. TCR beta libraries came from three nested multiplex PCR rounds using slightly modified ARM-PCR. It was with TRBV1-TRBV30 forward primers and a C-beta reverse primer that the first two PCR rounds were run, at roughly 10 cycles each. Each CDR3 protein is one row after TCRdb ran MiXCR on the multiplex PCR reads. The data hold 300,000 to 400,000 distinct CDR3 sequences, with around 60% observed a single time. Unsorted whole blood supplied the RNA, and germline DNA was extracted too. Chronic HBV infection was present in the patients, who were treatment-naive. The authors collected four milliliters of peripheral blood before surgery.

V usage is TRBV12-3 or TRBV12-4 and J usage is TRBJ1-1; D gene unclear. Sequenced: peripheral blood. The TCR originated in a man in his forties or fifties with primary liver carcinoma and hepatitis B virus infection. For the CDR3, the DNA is TGTGCCAGCAGTCGAAATCAGAACACTGAAGCTTTCTTG. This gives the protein CASSRNQNTEAFL.